This TCR beta chain was found in a study of blood T cell repertoires in COVID-19. Across the study: Researchers got acute and convalescent COVID-19 samples from the United States, Italy and Spain. T cells, B-cell-depleted T cells, or PBMCs provided the cDNA or gDNA that served as material.

This CDR3 contains 14 residues. Germline lookup yields CDR1 LNHNV and CDR2 YYDKDF (reference sequence). The germline V and J ends were trimmed by 6 bases and 1 base, with 12 bases remaining between them. In the original processing: Reference gene primer amplification in the assay estimated nucleated cell counts. Clones were sequenced by immunoSEQ multiplex PCR, and TCRdb holds only the in-frame ones, with some missing. V, J and clone size were drawn from that table, and D and trimming were deduced from the DNA. The sample yields some 140,000 clones, about four fifths seen once. This clone was recorded only once.

This clonotype was obtained from a man aged 80 or over with acute or convalescent COVID-19. The source material was peripheral blood. The chain employs TRBV15 and TRBJ1-1; no clear D gene. The CDR3 is CATRRFGTNTEAFF. Written as DNA, the CDR3 is TGTGCCACCAGGAGATTCGGTACGAACACTGAAGCTTTCTTT.